This TCR beta chain was obtained from a study of regulatory T cells in long-lasting Graves disease. Sample time point: newly diagnosed GD, antithyroid drugs for less than 3 months. Extracted PBMC RNA gave rise to the TCR library. A volume of around 8.7 milliliters of peripheral blood was collected in EDTA tubes. Study-level results: Persistent disease was associated with favored TRBV28 usage and with favored use of TRBJ1-2 and TRBJ2-5. Few sampled subjects may have lowered accuracy.

This clonotype was observed many times. What it binds is not known. The V and J ends lost 8 bases and 0 bases respectively, with 11 bases between them. Germline-derived CDR1 and CDR2 are MDHEN and SYDVKM. CDR3 length: 14 amino acids. Arm-PCR of CDR3 regions and iRepertoire HTBI primers were used to build TCR beta libraries. Each CDR3 protein is one row after TCRdb ran MiXCR on the multiplex PCR reads. The table has hundreds of thousands of distinct CDR3 sequences, about 16% seen once. The same data also went into a second study, on T cells in Graves' hyperthyroidism and ophthalmopathy. That source reports: In the blood, most expanded thyroid clonotypes above 0.001 appeared as well.

The chain combines TRBV28 with TRBJ2-1; possibly TRBD1 or TRBD2 for D (5 bases each). This sequence originates from a young man with Graves disease. Sequencing used peripheral blood mononuclear cells (PBMCs), obtained at new diagnosis, from a patient treated with antithyroid drugs. CDR3 amino acids: CASRGGGSYNEQFF. DNA for the CDR3: TGTGCCAGCCGGGGCGGAGGCTCCTACAATGAGCAGTTCTTC.